These 29 T cell receptor beta chains were sequenced from one sample in a study of shared clonotypes between healthy human individuals. The protocol was immunoSEQ multiplex PCR, while the TCRdb copy is restricted to in-frame clones and leaves out a portion. The profile shows 950,000 to 1,300,000 clones, roughly 75% of them singletons. Material for sequencing was memory CD4+ T cells sorted from blood. As for subset: CD45RA-negative fraction. The receptors originated from a man aged 18 to 30 in good health.

The rearrangement links TRBV30 to TRBJ2-7; TRBD1 agrees at 10 bases. CDR1 is GTSNPN and CDR2 is SVGIG in the germline V gene (reference sequence). The CDR3 length is 15 residues. V trimming: 3 bases; J trimming: 7 bases; junction bases outside the gene matches: 12. CDR3 amino acids: CAWSLGQGISSEQYF. CDR3 DNA: TGTGCCTGGAGCCTGGGACAGGGGATATCTTCGGAGCAGTACTTC.

V is TRBV6-6 and J is TRBJ2-7; either TRBD1 or TRBD2 may supply D (5 bases each). The CDR3 covers 12 residues. V was trimmed by 5 bases and J by 12 bases, leaving 17 bases between them. Germline CDR1 MNHNY, CDR2 SVGAGI (reference sequence). CDR3 DNA sequence: TGTGCCAGCAGTGGGGGTTGGAGTGTGGGGTACTTC. The encoded protein is CASSGGWSVGYF.

The genes are TRBV21-1 and TRBJ2-3. TRBV21-1 is listed as a pseudogene. The CDR3 is made up of 12 amino acids. Here the CDR3 DNA reads TGTGCCAGCAGCAAAGACCCGTATACGCAGTATTTT. Its translation: CASSKDPYTQYF.

The V gene is TRBV6-4, the J gene TRBJ2-6; a possible D gene is TRBD2 (6 bases). The ends were cut back, 8 bases at V and 0 bases at J, with 14 bases in the middle. Germline assignment: CDR1 MRHNA and CDR2 SNTAGT. The CDR3 spans 16 residues. CDR3 bases: TGTGCCAGCGGCGGGGACGGAAGCTCTGGGGCCAACGTCCTGACTTTC. It translates to CASGGDGSSGANVLTF.

This chain connects TRBV9 to TRBJ2-5, with D perhaps TRBD2 (7 bases). This CDR3 spans 17 amino acids. Germline loops: CDR1 SGDLS, CDR2 YYNGEE. Trimming removed 2 bases from V and 5 bases from J, with 22 bases in between. The CDR3, as DNA: TGTGCCAGCAGCGTCTTTGGCCCTAGGGGGGGGTACGAGACCCAGTACTTC. Translation: CASSVFGPRGGYETQYF.

The CDR3 sequence is CASSRQGRGYNEQFF. CDR3 DNA sequence: TGTGCCAGCAGCCGACAGGGAAGGGGTTACAATGAGCAGTTCTTC. The chain links TRBV7-9 to TRBJ2-1; 7 nucleotides match TRBD1. Germline CDR1 and CDR2: SEHNR and FQNEAQ (reference sequence). The J segment lost 4 bases and the V segment lost 5 bases, leaving 8 bases of the junction unmatched. This CDR3 comprises 15 residues. The whole variable domain, filled in from reference TRBV7-9 and TRBJ2-1, reads DTGVSQNPRHKITKRGQNVTFRCDPISEHNRLYWYRQTLGQGPEFLTYFQNEAQLEKSRLLSDRFSAERPKGSFSTLEIQRTEQGDSAMYLCASSRQGRGYNEQFFGPGTRLTVL.

This clone showed up just a few times. The V gene is TRBV15, the J gene TRBJ2-7; tentatively, D is TRBD1 or TRBD2 (7 bases each). The CDR3 spans 14 residues. Germline V gives CDR1 LNHNV, CDR2 YYDKDF (reference sequence). V lost 7 bases and J 5 bases, leaving 18 bases between the germline ends. CDR3 amino acids: CATTPGGGGHEQYF. CDR3 bases: TGTGCCACCACCCCAGGGGGAGGGGGGCACGAGCAGTACTTC. The full variable domain, in which reference TRBV15 and TRBJ2-7 provide the parts outside the CDR3, is DAMVIQNPRYQVTQFGKPVTLSCSQTLNHNVMYWYQQKSSQAPKLLFHYYDKDFNNEADTPDNFQSRRPNTSFCFLDIRSPGLGDTAMYLCATTPGGGGHEQYFGPGTRLTVT.

The rearrangement uses TRBV27 and TRBJ2-2; tentative D call: TRBD1 (8 bases). The CDR3 runs 17 residues. Trimming removed 5 bases at V and 4 bases at J, with 20 bases between. CDR1 is MNHEY and CDR2 is SMNVEV in the germline V gene (reference sequence). Here the CDR3 reads CASSNLQGGIGTGELFF. The DNA of the CDR3 is TGTGCCAGCAGTAACCTACAGGGGGGGATTGGCACCGGGGAGCTGTTTTTT.

The chain combines TRBV5-8 with TRBJ1-4, with D possibly being TRBD1 (5 bases). This CDR3 region has 14 residues. Deletions cut 4 bases from V and 5 bases from J, with 12 bases between. The V gene's germline CDR1 is SGHTS and CDR2 YDEGEE. The chain's CDR3 is CASSLGTSNEKLFF. The CDR3 DNA follows: TGTGCCAGCAGCCTCGGGACCTCAAATGAAAAACTGTTTTTT. Full variable domain (rest looked up from reference TRBV5-8 and TRBJ1-4): EAGVTQSPTHLIKTRGQQATLRCSPISGHTSVYWYQQALGLGLQFLLWYDEGEERNRGNFPPRFSGRQFPNYSSELNVNALELEDSALYLCASSLGTSNEKLFFGSGTQLSVL.

This chain links TRBV5-4 with TRBJ2-1, with 16 bases fitting TRBD2. J was trimmed by 4 bases and V by 2 bases; bases with no gene match: 9. The CDR3 has 19 amino acids. Per germline, CDR1 SGHNT and CDR2 YYREEE (reference sequence). CDR3 nucleotide sequence: TGTGCCAGCAGCTTAGCGGGACTAGCGGGAGGGCCAGGGTACAATGAGCAGTTCTTC. This sequence encodes CASSLAGLAGGPGYNEQFF.

The chain recombines TRBV28 with TRBJ1-3; D unresolved. Per the germline V gene, CDR1 is MDHEN and CDR2 is SYDVKM. There are 12 residues in the CDR3. With 8 bases removed from V and 8 bases from J, the gap between germline ends came to 13 bases. In DNA, the CDR3 is TGTGCCAGCTCCCTTCCCCGAGACACCATATATTTT. It yields the protein CASSLPRDTIYF.

This sequence joins TRBV5-1 and TRBJ2-1; D gene unclear. CDR3 length: 16 amino acids. V was shortened by 0 bases and J by 8 bases, with 18 bases between the two germline ends. Germline assignment: CDR1 SGHRS and CDR2 YFSETQ. This CDR3 is CASSLAGSGRSDEQFF. The CDR3 nucleotides read TGCGCCAGCAGCTTGGCTGGATCTGGGCGGAGCGATGAGCAGTTCTTC.

V gene TRBV6-5 combines with J gene TRBJ1-6; TRBD1 matches 7 bases. Germline values: CDR1 MNHEY, CDR2 SVGAGI. V shed 0 bases and J 8 bases; nucleotides not matched to a gene: 4. The CDR3 totals 15 residues. The CDR3 DNA reads TGTGCCAGCAGTTACTCGGACAGGTTGGATTCACCCCTCCACTTT. Residues: CASSYSDRLDSPLHF.

This clone was counted a few times. The chain recombines TRBV6-6 with TRBJ1-6; 8 bases agree with TRBD1. The germline V gene has CDR1 MNHNY and CDR2 SVGAGI (reference sequence). Trimming at V came to 7 bases and at J to 10 bases, leaving 6 bases not matched to a gene. The CDR3 covers 13 residues. CDR3 in DNA: TGTGCCAGCACCTCAGGGGGCAGGTCACCCCTCCACTTT. Its protein product is CASTSGGRSPLHF.

The chain couples TRBV9 to TRBJ2-7, with D perhaps TRBD2 (6 bases). This CDR3 is built from 14 residues. V lost 6 bases and J 7 bases, leaving 20 bases between the germline ends. Germline lookup yields CDR1 SGDLS and CDR2 YYNGEE. The CDR3 nucleotides are TGTGCCAGCAACCGCGGGACCCCCCTGGAGGAGCAGTACTTC. This gives the protein CASNRGTPLEEQYF. Drawing the rest from reference TRBV9 and TRBJ2-7, the complete variable domain is DSGVTQTPKHLITATGQRVTLRCSPRSGDLSVYWYQQSLDQGLQFLIQYYNGEERAKGNILERFSAQQFPDLHSELNLSSLELGDSALYFCASNRGTPLEEQYFGPGTRLTVT.

V is TRBV10-3 and J is TRBJ1-4, with TRBD1 matching over 10 bases. V lost 3 bases and J lost 10; bases outside the gene matches: 11. The CDR3 sequence is 16 residues long. Germline V lookup: CDR1 ENHRY, CDR2 SYGVKD. CDR3 region: CAISDPGTGAPGKLFF. The CDR3 DNA follows: TGTGCCATCAGTGATCCCGGGACAGGGGCTCCTGGAAAACTGTTTTTT.

The rearrangement joins TRBV18 to TRBJ2-5; the D is unclear. The V end lost 4 bases, the J end lost 2 bases, and 8 bases lay between the germline ends. CDR1 and CDR2 from the germline V gene are KGHSH and LQKENI. The length of the CDR3 is 13 residues. CDR3 sequence (DNA): TGTGCCAGCTCACGAAGCGATCAAGAGACCCAGTACTTC. It encodes CASSRSDQETQYF. Combining the CDR3 with reference TRBV18 and TRBJ2-5 gives the whole variable domain NAGVMQNPRHLVRRRGQEARLRCSPMKGHSHVYWYRQLPEEGLKFMVYLQKENIIDESGMPKERFSAEFPKEGPSILRIQQVVRGDSAAYFCASSRSDQETQYFGPGTRLLVL.

V is TRBV10-3 and J is TRBJ1-5, with D perhaps matching TRBD1 (5 bases). The CDR3 consists of 15 residues. Trimming took 10 bases from V and 0 from J, leaving 16 bases between them. Germline assignment: CDR1 ENHRY and CDR2 SYGVKD. In DNA, the CDR3 is TGTGCCAGCGAAAGACAGCCTGATAGCAATCAGCCCCAGCATTTT. Protein product: CASERQPDSNQPQHF.

This sequence joins TRBV5-6 and TRBJ2-5; 9 bases are a match to TRBD2. The V and J ends lost 5 bases and 4 bases, in that order; junction bases with no gene match: 12. There are 16 residues in the CDR3. Germline V CDR1 and CDR2: SGHDT, YYEEEE. The CDR3 DNA sequence: TGTGCCAGCAGTTTGCTGGGGCGGGGGGGAGGAGAGACCCAGTACTTC. Its protein product is CASSLLGRGGGETQYF.

The chain is built from TRBV27 and TRBJ1-4; TRBD1 might be the D (5 bases). The CDR3 sequence is 14 residues long. Germline CDR1 reads MNHEY; CDR2 reads SMNVEV (reference sequence). Trimming removed 4 bases at V and 3 bases at J, with 9 bases between. The CDR3, as DNA: TGTGCCAGCAGTTACCGACAGTCTAATGAAAAACTGTTTTTT. Translating gives CASSYRQSNEKLFF.

About this clone: This same CDR3 is encoded by further DNA sequences in the sample. V gene TRBV6-5 combines with J gene TRBJ2-7, with D perhaps TRBD1 (6 bases). The V and J ends lost 6 bases and 3 bases respectively, with 12 bases between them. Germline V gene data show CDR1 as MNHEY and CDR2 as SVGAGI. The CDR3 is 13 amino acids. The CDR3 coding sequence is TGTGCCAGCAGACGGGACACGTTCTACGAGCAGTACTTC. This encodes CASRRDTFYEQYF.

The gene calls are TRBV28 and TRBJ1-2; possibly TRBD1 for D (5 bases). CDR3 length equals 10 residues. CDR1 is MDHEN and CDR2 is SYDVKM in the germline V gene. V lost 10 bases and J lost 4, with 7 bases in between. Here the CDR3 reads CATGSYGYTF. CDR3 DNA sequence: TGTGCCACAGGGTCCTATGGCTACACCTTC.

Concerning this clone: At the DNA level, this CDR3 is encoded by other sequences in the same sample as well. The rearrangement uses TRBV10-3 and TRBJ2-3, with 11 bases fitting TRBD2. CDR3 length equals 15 residues. The V gene's germline CDR1 is ENHRY and CDR2 SYGVKD. Unmatched junction bases numbered 2, after V lost 3 bases and J lost 3 bases. CDR3 sequence: CAISETSGRTDTQYF. The CDR3 DNA follows: TGTGCCATCAGTGAAACTAGCGGGAGAACAGATACGCAGTATTTT.

The chain joins TRBV6-6 to TRBJ1-2; 7 bases agree with TRBD1. The junction had 10 bases not matched to a gene; V was cut back by 4 bases and J by 5 bases. Germline V gene sequence: CDR1 MNHNY, CDR2 SVGAGI (reference sequence). The CDR3 runs to 15 residues. The CDR3 DNA follows: TGTGCCAGCAGTTTCCCCCCGGGACAGTCTTATGGCTACACCTTC. This sequence encodes CASSFPPGQSYGYTF.

The rearrangement joins TRBV27 to TRBJ2-7; D is unresolved. CDR3 length: 13 residues. Trimming pared 3 bases from V and 6 bases from J, leaving 12 bases between. Germline CDR1 is MNHEY and CDR2 is SMNVEV (reference sequence). CDR3 DNA: TGTGCCAGCAGTTTCTTGGGTTTGGCCGAGCAGTACTTC. Its protein product is CASSFLGLAEQYF.

The genes are TRBV18 and TRBJ1-2; tentatively, D is TRBD1 (5 bases). V was trimmed by 3 bases and J by 6 bases, leaving 17 bases between them. Germline CDR1 and CDR2: KGHSH and LQKENI. CDR3 size: 15 residues. The CDR3 nucleotides read TGTGCCAGCTCACCGCAGGGCCAGGGCTCTGATGGCTACACCTTC. Protein sequence: CASSPQGQGSDGYTF.

V and J are TRBV5-8 and TRBJ2-1, with D unresolved. This CDR3 region has 14 residues. The V end lost 0 bases, the J end lost 7 bases, and 11 bases lay between the germline ends. CDR1 and CDR2 (germline): SGHTS, YDEGEE. The chain's CDR3 is CASSLVGVGNEQFF. In DNA, the CDR3 is TGTGCCAGCAGCTTGGTTGGGGTTGGGAATGAGCAGTTCTTC.

CDR3 amino acids: CASRGSGPTDTQYF. As DNA, the CDR3 is TGCGCCAGCAGGGGAAGCGGACCCACAGATACGCAGTATTTT. The gene calls are TRBV10-1 and TRBJ2-3, with D possibly TRBD2 on 5 matching bases. The CDR3 is 14 amino acids. V shed 6 bases and J shed 2 bases, with 12 bases lying between them. CDR1 and CDR2 from the germline V gene are WNHNN and SYGVQD (reference sequence).

This clone was counted only a few times. The chain recombines TRBV9 with TRBJ2-1, with 7 bases matching TRBD2. Germline V gene lookup returns CDR1 SGDLS and CDR2 YYNGEE. The CDR3 is 16 amino acids. The ends lost 3 bases at V and 7 bases at J; junction bases unmatched: 13. CDR3 nucleotide sequence: TGTGCCAGCAGCGAGTACTTCGGGGGGTTGACAAATGAGCAGTTCTTC. The encoded protein is CASSEYFGGLTNEQFF. The variable domain in full, completed from reference TRBV9 and TRBJ2-1, reads DSGVTQTPKHLITATGQRVTLRCSPRSGDLSVYWYQQSLDQGLQFLIQYYNGEERAKGNILERFSAQQFPDLHSELNLSSLELGDSALYFCASSEYFGGLTNEQFFGPGTRLTVL.